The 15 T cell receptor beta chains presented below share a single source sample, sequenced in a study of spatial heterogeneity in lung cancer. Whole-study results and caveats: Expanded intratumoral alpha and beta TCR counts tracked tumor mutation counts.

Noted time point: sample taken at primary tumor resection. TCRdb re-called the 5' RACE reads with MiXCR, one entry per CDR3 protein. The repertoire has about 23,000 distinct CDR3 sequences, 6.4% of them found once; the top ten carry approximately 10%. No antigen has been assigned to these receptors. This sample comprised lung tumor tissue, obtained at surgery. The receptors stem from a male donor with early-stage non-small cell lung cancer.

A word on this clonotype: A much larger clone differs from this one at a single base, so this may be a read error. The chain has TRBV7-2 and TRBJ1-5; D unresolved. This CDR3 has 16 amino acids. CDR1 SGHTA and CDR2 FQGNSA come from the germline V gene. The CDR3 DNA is TGTGTCAGCAGCTTAACCGGGAATGTCGGCAATCAGCCCCAGCATTTT. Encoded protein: CVSSLTGNVGNQPQHF.

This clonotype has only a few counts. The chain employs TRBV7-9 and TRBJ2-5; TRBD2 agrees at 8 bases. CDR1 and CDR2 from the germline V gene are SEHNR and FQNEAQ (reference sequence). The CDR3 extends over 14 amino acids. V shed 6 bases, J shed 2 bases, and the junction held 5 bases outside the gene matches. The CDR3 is CASRRSGGQETQYF. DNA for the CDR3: TGTGCCAGCAGGAGAAGCGGGGGACAAGAGACCCAGTACTTC.

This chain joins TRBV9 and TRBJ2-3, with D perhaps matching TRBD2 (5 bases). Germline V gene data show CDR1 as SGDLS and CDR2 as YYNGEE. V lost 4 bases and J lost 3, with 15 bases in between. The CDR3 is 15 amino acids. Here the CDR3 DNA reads TGTGCCAGCAGCTGGTCCGGGAAGAGGACAGATACGCAGTATTTT. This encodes CASSWSGKRTDTQYF.

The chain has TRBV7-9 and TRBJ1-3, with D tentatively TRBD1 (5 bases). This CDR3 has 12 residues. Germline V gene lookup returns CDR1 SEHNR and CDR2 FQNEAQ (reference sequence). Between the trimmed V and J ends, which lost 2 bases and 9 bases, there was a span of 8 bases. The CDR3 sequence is CASSLQGPTIYF. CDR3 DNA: TGTGCCAGCAGCTTACAGGGACCCACCATATATTTT.

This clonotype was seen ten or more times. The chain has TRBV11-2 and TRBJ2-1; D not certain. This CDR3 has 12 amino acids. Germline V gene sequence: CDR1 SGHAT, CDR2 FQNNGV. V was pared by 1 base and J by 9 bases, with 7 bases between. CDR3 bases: TGTGCCAGCAGCTTAGGAGTGACTGAGCAGTTCTTC. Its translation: CASSLGVTEQFF.

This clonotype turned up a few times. The CDR3 DNA reads TGTGCCAGCGGAGGGACGGTCTCTGAAAAACTGTTTTTT. Its translation is CASGGTVSEKLFF. The gene calls are TRBV6-1 and TRBJ1-4, with a tentative D call TRBD1 (5 bases). The germline V and J ends were trimmed by 8 bases and 7 bases, with 14 bases remaining between them. The CDR3 is 13 residues long. Germline V CDR1 and CDR2: MNHNS, SASEGT.

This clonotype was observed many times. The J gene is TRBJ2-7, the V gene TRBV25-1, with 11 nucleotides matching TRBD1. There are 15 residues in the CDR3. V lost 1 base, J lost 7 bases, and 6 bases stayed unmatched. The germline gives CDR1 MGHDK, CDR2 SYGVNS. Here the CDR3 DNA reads TGTGCCAGCAGTGAATGGGGGACAGGGGGTGAAGAGCAGTACTTC. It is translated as CASSEWGTGGEEQYF.

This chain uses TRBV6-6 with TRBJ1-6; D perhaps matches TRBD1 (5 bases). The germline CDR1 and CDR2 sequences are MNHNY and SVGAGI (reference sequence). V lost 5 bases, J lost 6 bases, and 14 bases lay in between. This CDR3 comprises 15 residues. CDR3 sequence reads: CASSPPGVGNSPLHF. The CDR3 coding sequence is TGTGCCAGCAGTCCCCCGGGGGTAGGTAATTCACCCCTCCACTTT.

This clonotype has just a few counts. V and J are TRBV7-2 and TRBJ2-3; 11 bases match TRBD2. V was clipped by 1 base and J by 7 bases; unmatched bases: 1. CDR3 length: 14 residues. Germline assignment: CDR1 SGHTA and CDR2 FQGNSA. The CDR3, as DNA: TGTGCCAGCAGCTTAGGACTAGCGGGATATACGCAGTATTTT. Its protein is CASSLGLAGYTQYF.

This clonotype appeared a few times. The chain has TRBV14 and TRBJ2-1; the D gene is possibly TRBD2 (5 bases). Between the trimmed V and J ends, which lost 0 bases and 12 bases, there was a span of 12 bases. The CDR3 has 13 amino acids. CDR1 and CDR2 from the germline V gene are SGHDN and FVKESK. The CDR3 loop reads CASSQDLRVGQFF. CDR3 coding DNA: TGTGCCAGCAGCCAAGATTTGAGGGTAGGGCAGTTCTTC.

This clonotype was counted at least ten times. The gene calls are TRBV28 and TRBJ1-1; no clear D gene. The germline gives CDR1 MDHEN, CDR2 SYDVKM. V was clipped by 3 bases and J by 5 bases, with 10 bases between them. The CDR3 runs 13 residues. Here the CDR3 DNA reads TGTGCCAGCAGTTTGTTAGGACGGACTGAAGCTTTCTTT. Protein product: CASSLLGRTEAFF.

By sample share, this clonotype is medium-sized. The CDR3 loop reads CASSPRDRPWHEQYF. In nucleotides, the CDR3 is TGTGCCAGCAGTCCTAGGGACAGACCTTGGCACGAGCAGTACTTC. The rearrangement links TRBV28 to TRBJ2-7; the match to TRBD1 covers 7 bases. The germline V gene encodes CDR1 MDHEN and CDR2 SYDVKM. The V gene end was trimmed by 5 bases and the J gene end by 5 bases; junction bases not matched to a gene: 12. The CDR3 runs 15 residues.

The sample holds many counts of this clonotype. The CDR3 loop reads CASSFPGNTIYF. As DNA, the CDR3 is TGTGCCAGCAGCTTCCCCGGAAACACCATATATTTT. The rearrangement links TRBV11-1 to TRBJ1-3; D not certain. The CDR3 is 12 amino acids. Trimming stripped 3 bases from V and 4 bases from J, with 4 bases between. In germline, CDR1 is SGHAT, CDR2 FQDESV (reference sequence).

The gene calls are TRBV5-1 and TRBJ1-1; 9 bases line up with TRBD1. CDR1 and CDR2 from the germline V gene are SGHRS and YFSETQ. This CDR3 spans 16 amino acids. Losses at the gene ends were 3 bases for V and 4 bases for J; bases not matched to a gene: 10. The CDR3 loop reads CASSWWGTGSGTEAFF. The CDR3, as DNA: TGCGCCAGCAGCTGGTGGGGGACAGGGTCGGGCACTGAAGCTTTCTTT.

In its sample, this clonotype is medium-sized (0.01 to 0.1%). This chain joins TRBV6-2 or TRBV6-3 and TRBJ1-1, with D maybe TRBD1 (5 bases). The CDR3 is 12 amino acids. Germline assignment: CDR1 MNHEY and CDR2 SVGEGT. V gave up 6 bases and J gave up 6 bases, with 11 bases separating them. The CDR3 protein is CASRIQGSEAFF. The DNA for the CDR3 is TGTGCCAGCAGAATTCAGGGATCTGAAGCTTTCTTT.